These T cell receptor beta chains were read from a single sample in a study of T cell changes during pregnancy in multiple sclerosis. Clones were sequenced by immunoSEQ multiplex PCR, and TCRdb holds only the in-frame ones, with some missing. The sample yields about 15,000 clones, approximately 96% seen once. The material sequenced was peripheral blood, taken in the third trimester of pregnancy. These receptors were taken from a female donor with multiple sclerosis, enrolled in a pregnancy study. Each CDR3 is given with its conserved first and last residue. A D gene is named only where the DNA matches it firmly. Expanded clones get a size class; other rows say once, few or many, or leave the size out.

J: TRBJ1-5; D: TRBD1; V: TRBV11-2; size: -; length: 16; CDR3: CASSSPGQGFNQPQHF; DNA: TGTGCCAGCAGCTCGCCGGGACAGGGGTTCAATCAGCCCCAGCATTTT
J: TRBJ1-1; D: -; V: TRBV19; size: -; length: 11; CDR3: CAIGQFTEAFF; DNA: TGTGCCATCGGACAGTTCACTGAAGCTTTCTTT
J: TRBJ1-5; D: TRBD1; V: TRBV19; size: once; length: 15; CDR3: CASSISGQLNQPQHF; DNA: TGTGCCAGTAGTATTTCGGGACAGCTCAATCAGCCCCAGCATTTT
J: TRBJ1-1; D: -; V: TRBV27; size: once; length: 13; CDR3: CASSFRVNTEAFF; DNA: TGTGCCAGCAGCTTTCGGGTAAACACTGAAGCTTTCTTT
J: TRBJ2-2; D: TRBD2; V: TRBV7-3; size: once; length: 20; CDR3: CASSAKPPSGSHFGTGELFF; DNA: TGTGCCAGCAGCGCCAAACCCCCTAGCGGGAGTCACTTCGGGACCGGGGAGCTGTTTTTT
J: TRBJ1-1; D: TRBD1; V: TRBV5-1; size: -; length: 15; CDR3: CASSTRDRGNTEAFF; DNA: TGCGCCAGCAGCACCCGGGACAGGGGGAACACTGAAGCTTTCTTT
J: TRBJ1-5; D: -; V: TRBV28; size: -; length: 15; CDR3: CASSQPRGRNQPQHF; DNA: TGTGCCAGCAGTCAGCCCCGGGGTCGCAATCAGCCCCAGCATTTT
J: TRBJ2-1; D: TRBD2; V: TRBV18; size: -; length: 18; CDR3: CASSSGPTSGRLNNEQFF; DNA: TGTGCCAGCTCATCAGGCCCTACTAGCGGGAGGCTTAACAATGAGCAGTTCTTC
J: TRBJ2-4; D: -; V: TRBV15; size: -; length: 16; CDR3: CATSRAYGEPENIQYF; DNA: TGTGCCACCAGCAGAGCCTACGGGGAACCGGAAAACATTCAGTACTTC
J: TRBJ2-7; D: TRBD1; V: TRBV28; size: -; length: 15; CDR3: CASSPPGQGTYEQYF; DNA: TGTGCCAGCAGTCCCCCGGGACAGGGTACCTACGAGCAGTACTTC
J: TRBJ2-1; D: -; V: TRBV7-8; size: -; length: 18; CDR3: CASRIELGAAQNSGEQFF; DNA: TGTGCCAGCAGAATTGAGCTCGGAGCAGCTCAGAATTCGGGTGAGCAGTTCTTC
J: TRBJ1-5; D: -; V: TRBV28; size: -; length: 13; CDR3: CASSPPRSQPQHF; DNA: TGTGCCAGCAGTCCCCCCCGAAGCCAGCCCCAGCATTTT
J: TRBJ1-1; D: TRBD1; V: TRBV19; size: -; length: 12; CDR3: CATRQGSTEAFF; DNA: TGTGCCACGAGACAGGGCAGCACTGAAGCTTTCTTT
J: TRBJ2-3; D: TRBD2; V: TRBV28; size: -; length: 18; CDR3: CASSLFPRTSSFADTQYF; DNA: TGTGCCAGCAGTTTATTCCCTCGGACTAGCTCTTTCGCGGATACGCAGTATTTT
J: TRBJ1-1; D: -; V: TRBV7-3; size: -; length: 14; CDR3: CASSLTGSGTEAFF; DNA: TGTGCCAGCAGCCTAACCGGATCGGGCACTGAAGCTTTCTTT
J: TRBJ2-3; D: TRBD2; V: TRBV11-2; size: -; length: 17; CDR3: CASSLTPTSGITDTQYF; DNA: TGTGCCAGCAGCTTGACCCCGACTAGCGGCATCACAGATACGCAGTATTTT
J: TRBJ1-2; D: TRBD1; V: TRBV28; size: -; length: 14; CDR3: CASTSSGQTFGYTF; DNA: TGTGCCAGCACTTCTTCGGGACAGACCTTTGGCTACACCTTC
J: TRBJ2-1; D: TRBD1; V: TRBV4-2; size: -; length: 16; CDR3: CASSQDEGASYNEQFF; DNA: TGTGCCAGCAGCCAAGATGAGGGGGCCTCCTACAATGAGCAGTTCTTC
J: TRBJ2-5; D: -; V: TRBV19; size: once; length: 13; CDR3: CASSKLAQETQYF; DNA: TGTGCCAGCTCAAAACTAGCACAAGAGACCCAGTACTTC
J: TRBJ2-1; D: TRBD2; V: TRBV28; size: -; length: 15; CDR3: CASSLGLAGFNEQFF; DNA: TGTGCCAGCAGTTTGGGACTAGCGGGATTCAATGAGCAGTTCTTC
J: TRBJ2-7; D: TRBD1; V: TRBV23-1; size: once; length: 16; CDR3: CASPRELGQGLREQYF; DNA: TGCGCCAGCCCCAGGGAGCTTGGACAGGGCTTACGCGAGCAGTACTTC
J: TRBJ2-7; D: -; V: TRBV7-9; size: once; length: 16; CDR3: CASSYPRAGRLHEQYF; DNA: TGTGCCAGCAGCTACCCCCGGGCAGGGCGCCTTCACGAGCAGTACTTC
J: TRBJ2-2; D: -; V: TRBV2; size: -; length: 13; CDR3: CASKAGRGGELFF; DNA: TGTGCCAGCAAGGCAGGGCGGGGCGGGGAGCTGTTTTTT
J: TRBJ2-3; D: -; V: TRBV7-3; size: -; length: 16; CDR3: CASSLGYQGSTDTQYF; DNA: TGTGCCAGCAGCTTAGGATATCAGGGAAGCACAGATACGCAGTATTTT
J: TRBJ1-4; D: TRBD1; V: TRBV27; size: once; length: 13; CDR3: CASSWDRGEKLFF; DNA: TGTGCCAGCAGTTGGGACAGGGGGGAAAAACTGTTTTTT
J: TRBJ2-4; D: -; V: TRBV6-6; size: -; length: 15; CDR3: CASSYPQTAKNIQYF; DNA: TGTGCCAGCAGTTACCCTCAGACAGCGAAAAACATTCAGTACTTC
J: TRBJ2-5; D: TRBD2; V: TRBV4-2; size: -; length: 16; CDR3: CASSRTGGRPSGDQYF; DNA: TGTGCCAGCAGCCGTACTGGCGGGAGACCCTCGGGGGACCAGTACTTC
J: TRBJ2-1; D: -; V: TRBV6-5; size: -; length: 16; CDR3: CASSYSPGWSYNEQFF; DNA: TGTGCCAGCAGTTATTCCCCAGGGTGGTCCTACAATGAGCAGTTCTTC
J: TRBJ2-3; D: TRBD1; V: TRBV9; size: -; length: 15; CDR3: CASSLDRHSTDTQYF; DNA: TGTGCCAGCAGCCTGGACAGGCATAGCACAGATACGCAGTATTTT
J: TRBJ1-5; D: -; V: TRBV9; size: -; length: 14; CDR3: CASSSTGSGQPQHF; DNA: TGTGCCAGCAGCTCTACAGGTTCGGGTCAGCCCCAGCATTTT
J: TRBJ1-2; D: -; V: TRBV12-5; size: -; length: 13; CDR3: CASYPWTNYGYTF; DNA: TGTGCTAGTTACCCGTGGACAAACTATGGCTACACCTTC
J: TRBJ2-7; D: TRBD1; V: TRBV5-4; size: -; length: 14; CDR3: CASSKDRGSYEQYF; DNA: TGTGCCAGCAGCAAAGACAGGGGGTCCTACGAGCAGTACTTC
J: TRBJ2-7; D: -; V: TRBV4-1; size: -; length: 14; CDR3: CASSQGASFYEQYF; DNA: TGCGCCAGCAGCCAAGGAGCGTCTTTCTACGAGCAGTACTTC
J: TRBJ2-2; D: -; V: TRBV7-9; size: -; length: 16; CDR3: CASSSTGWRNTGELFF; DNA: TGTGCCAGCAGCTCAACAGGGTGGAGGAACACCGGGGAGCTGTTTTTT
J: TRBJ2-7; D: -; V: TRBV5-6; size: once; length: 13; CDR3: CASSLTGRYEQYF; DNA: TGTGCCAGCAGCTTGACAGGGCGGTACGAGCAGTACTTC
J: TRBJ1-4; D: -; V: TRBV27; size: -; length: 16; CDR3: CASSPWGGDSNEKLFF; DNA: TGTGCCAGCAGTCCATGGGGAGGGGACTCTAATGAAAAACTGTTTTTT
J: TRBJ2-5; D: TRBD2; V: TRBV19; size: -; length: 15; CDR3: CASRTAGGPQETQYF; DNA: TGTGCCAGTAGGACAGCGGGAGGTCCTCAAGAGACCCAGTACTTC
J: TRBJ2-2; D: TRBD2; V: TRBV27; size: -; length: 21; CDR3: CASSSYFLLAGEVGNTGELFF; DNA: TGTGCCAGCAGTTCCTACTTCCTGCTCGCGGGAGAAGTAGGGAACACCGGGGAGCTGTTTTTT
J: TRBJ2-7; D: -; V: TRBV19; size: -; length: 13; CDR3: CASRASGAREQYF; DNA: TGTGCCAGTAGGGCCTCTGGGGCGCGAGAGCAGTACTTC
J: TRBJ2-2; D: TRBD2; V: TRBV7-2; size: -; length: 15; CDR3: CASSLVGGGTGELFF; DNA: TGTGCCAGCAGCTTAGTCGGGGGGGGCACCGGGGAGCTGTTTTTT
J: TRBJ2-2; D: -; V: TRBV5-1; size: once; length: 13; CDR3: CASSPRETGELFF; DNA: TGCGCCAGCAGCCCTCGGGAAACCGGGGAGCTGTTTTTT
J: TRBJ2-2; D: TRBD2; V: TRBV5-4; size: -; length: 17; CDR3: CASSFGGLAGNTGELFF; DNA: TGTGCCAGCAGCTTCGGGGGACTAGCGGGGAACACCGGGGAGCTGTTTTTT
J: TRBJ2-1; D: TRBD2; V: TRBV4-2; size: -; length: 16; CDR3: CASSQVSGGGNNEQFF; DNA: TGTGCCAGCAGCCAAGTGTCCGGGGGGGGAAACAATGAGCAGTTCTTC
J: TRBJ1-2; D: -; V: TRBV6-1; size: -; length: 14; CDR3: CASSERGQEGGYTF; DNA: TGTGCCAGCAGTGAACGTGGGCAGGAAGGCGGCTACACCTTC
J: TRBJ1-5; D: -; V: TRBV19; size: -; length: 14; CDR3: CASSFSRGNQPQHF; DNA: TGTGCCAGTAGTTTCTCAAGGGGTAATCAGCCCCAGCATTTT
J: TRBJ1-5; D: -; V: TRBV28; size: -; length: 13; CDR3: CASRQGRNQPQHF; DNA: TGTGCCAGCAGGCAGGGGCGCAATCAGCCCCAGCATTTT
J: TRBJ2-4; D: -; V: TRBV19; size: -; length: 15; CDR3: CASSPPEGRENIQYF; DNA: TGTGCCAGTAGTCCCCCGGAGGGAAGGGAAAACATTCAGTACTTC
J: TRBJ2-3; D: TRBD2; V: TRBV7-3; size: once; length: 16; CDR3: CASSLSGGSRSDTQYF; DNA: TGTGCCAGCAGCTTATCGGGCGGGAGTAGGTCAGATACGCAGTATTTT
J: TRBJ1-2; D: -; V: TRBV5-5; size: -; length: 14; CDR3: CASSLEQANYGYTF; DNA: TGTGCCAGCAGCTTGGAACAGGCAAACTATGGCTACACCTTC
J: TRBJ1-2; D: -; V: TRBV21-1; size: -; length: 13; CDR3: CAIPRTANYGYTF; DNA: TGTGCCATCCCCCGGACAGCTAACTATGGCTACACCTTC
J: TRBJ2-7; D: -; V: TRBV11-2; size: -; length: 11; CDR3: CASMTSYEQYF; DNA: TGTGCCAGTATGACATCCTACGAGCAGTACTTC
J: TRBJ2-7; D: TRBD1; V: TRBV25-1; size: -; length: 18; CDR3: CASILRWESDRDRYEQYF; DNA: TGTGCCAGCATTTTACGATGGGAATCGGACAGGGATCGGTACGAGCAGTACTTC